Sequencing of this T cell receptor beta chain was carried out in a study of blood T cell repertoires in COVID-19. About the study: The United States, Italy and Spain provided the acute and convalescent COVID-19 samples.

As processed by the authors: Cell counts per sample came from amplifying reference gene primers. The data were produced by immunoSEQ multiplex PCR, yet TCRdb's version contains in-frame clones alone and is incomplete. V, J and clone size are those of that table, while D and trimming were read from the DNA. Counted here are fewer than 200,000 clones, roughly 91% occurring once; the ten biggest clones make up 6%. Trimming shortened V by 6 bases and J by 1 base, and 9 bases separated the two germline ends. The CDR3 loop spans 13 amino acids. Germline V gene lookup returns CDR1 MDHEN and CDR2 SYDVKM. With regard to this clone: This same CDR3 is encoded by further DNA sequences in the sample.

This TCR derives from a man in his forties with active or convalescent COVID-19. The sequenced sample consisted of peripheral blood. The rearrangement joins TRBV28 to TRBJ1-1; tentative D call: TRBD1 (6 bases). The CDR3 DNA reads TGTGCCAGCAGCTTGGACAGGAACACTGAAGCTTTCTTT. Translating it yields CASSLDRNTEAFF.